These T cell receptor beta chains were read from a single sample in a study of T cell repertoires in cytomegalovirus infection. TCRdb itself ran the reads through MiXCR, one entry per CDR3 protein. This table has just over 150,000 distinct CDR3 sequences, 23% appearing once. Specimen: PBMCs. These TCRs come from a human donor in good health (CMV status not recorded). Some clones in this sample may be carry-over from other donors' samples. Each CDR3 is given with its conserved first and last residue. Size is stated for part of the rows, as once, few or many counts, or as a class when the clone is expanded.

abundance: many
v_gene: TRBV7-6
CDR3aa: CASSLSPGTGIGGYTF

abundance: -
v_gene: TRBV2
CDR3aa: CASSETHLTF

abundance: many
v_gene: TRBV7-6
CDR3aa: CASSLVTTGTSGANVLTF

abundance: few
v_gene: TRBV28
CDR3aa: CASSLLPGTDTQYF

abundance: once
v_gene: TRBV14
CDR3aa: CASSQEASGTYEQYF

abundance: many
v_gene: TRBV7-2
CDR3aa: CASSTGTGNTEAFF

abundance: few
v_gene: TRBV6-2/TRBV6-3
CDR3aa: CASRGTASPRGYTF

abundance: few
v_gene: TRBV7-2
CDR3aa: CASSESGSTQQFF

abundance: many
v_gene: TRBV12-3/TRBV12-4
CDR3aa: CASSLGTGHSGELFF

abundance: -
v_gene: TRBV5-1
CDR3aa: CASRISGETYNEQFF

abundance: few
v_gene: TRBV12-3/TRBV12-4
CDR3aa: CASSLRDRAEQYF

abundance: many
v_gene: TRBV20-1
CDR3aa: CSAEQGHSNQPQHF

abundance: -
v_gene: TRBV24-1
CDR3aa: CATSEGTQQFTDTQYF

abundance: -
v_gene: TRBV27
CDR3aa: CASSLRQGYEQYF

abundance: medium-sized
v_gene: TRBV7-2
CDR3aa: CASSPSWGTNQPQHF

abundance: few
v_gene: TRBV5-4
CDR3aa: CASSFVGSNYGYTF

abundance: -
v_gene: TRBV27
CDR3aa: CASSPLGDTYEQYF

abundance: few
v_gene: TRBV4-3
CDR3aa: CASSQDWGTYEQYF

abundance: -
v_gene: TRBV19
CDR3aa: CASGRNYGYTF

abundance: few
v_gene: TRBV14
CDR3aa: CASSQDLAGEIEFF

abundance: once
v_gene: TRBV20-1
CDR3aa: CSATGDRGPYEQYF

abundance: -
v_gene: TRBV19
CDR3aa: CASSIRETNTEAFF

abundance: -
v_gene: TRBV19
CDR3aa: CASSIGRGPSNQPQHF